This is a list of T cell receptor beta chains from one sample in a study of STAT5B mutations in CD4+ large granular lymphocyte leukemia. Clones were sequenced by immunoSEQ multiplex PCR, and TCRdb holds only the in-frame ones, with some missing. The sample gives roughly 40,000 clones, around 84% of which show up once; about 0.38% is in the top ten. The sample was CD4+ T cells from blood buffy coats. These receptors were taken from a human donor in good health. Both conserved end residues are part of each CDR3. The D gene is left open where the match is weak.

CDR3 length,V gene,D gene,J gene,CDR3 DNA,CDR3 protein
15,TRBV9,TRBD2,TRBJ2-3,TGTGCCAGCAGCGTAGGTAGCGGGGGAACAGATACGCAGTATTTT,CASSVGSGGTDTQYF
14,TRBV28,.,TRBJ1-2,TGTGCCAGCAGTTTACCCACAACTAACTATGGCTACACCTTC,CASSLPTTNYGYTF
17,TRBV7-2,TRBD1,TRBJ2-5,TGTGCCAGCAGCTTATTATTCTCCGGGACAGGGGGGGAGACCCAGTACTTC,CASSLLFSGTGGETQYF
15,TRBV5-4,.,TRBJ1-4,TGTGCCAGCAGCTTAAAGGGGACAACTAATGAAAAACTGTTTTTT,CASSLKGTTNEKLFF
14,TRBV5-1,.,TRBJ2-3,TGCGCCAGCAGCTTAATCGGTAGCACAGATACGCAGTATTTT,CASSLIGSTDTQYF
13,TRBV7-9,.,TRBJ1-1,TGTGCCCTCAGCCAGGATTTGAACACTGAAGCTTTCTTT,CALSQDLNTEAFF
14,TRBV18,.,TRBJ1-1,TGTGCCAGCTCACCGCCCGGAAAGAACACTGAAGCTTTCTTT,CASSPPGKNTEAFF
11,TRBV29-1,.,TRBJ1-1,TGCAGCGCAGCGCAGAACACTGAAGCTTTCTTT,CSAAQNTEAFF
16,TRBV2,TRBD1,TRBJ2-6,TGTGCCAGCAATCGGGACAGGGGTTCCGGGGCCAACGTCCTGACTTTC,CASNRDRGSGANVLTF
17,TRBV30,.,TRBJ1-2,TGTGCCTGGAGTGCCTTATATGGAGGTGCGGCGTCGAATGGCTACACCTTC,CAWSALYGGAASNGYTF
18,TRBV4-1,TRBD2,TRBJ2-7,TGCGCCAGCAGCCAACTAGCGGGAGGGCCCTATTTTGGGTACGAGCAGTACTTC,CASSQLAGGPYFGYEQYF
16,TRBV21-1,.,TRBJ1-5,TGTGCCAGCAGCAAAATGACTCCCCGAGGGAATCAGCCCCAGCATTTT,CASSKMTPRGNQPQHF